The clone carrying this T cell receptor (beta chain) was detected only a few times. Its antigen is still unknown. This entry is derived from a study of human T cells and chemical hapten exposure. Background on the study: Patch tests containing 0.01% DPC, applied to the upper back, were read at 6 days. Affected patients, primarily female, had alopecia areata, totalis or universalis. Overall study findings and caveats: As the donors had alopecia, their immune response may differ from healthy people's.

From the RACE reads, TCRdb called clonotypes with MiXCR, one entry per CDR3 protein. The table has about 120,000 distinct CDR3 sequences, roughly 15% seen once. Specified time point: patch test 1, 2 weeks after DPC sensitization. Treatment described: therapeutic diphenylcyclopropenone sensitization with weekly scalp DPC. Extraction of total RNA was performed on unfractionated whole blood. J lost 3 bases, V lost 2 bases, and 3 bases had no gene match. The CDR3 covers 15 residues. Germline V lookup: CDR1 SGHAT, CDR2 FQNNGV. The genes are TRBV11-2 and TRBJ2-3; 9 bases fit TRBD2. The sample in question was whole blood, obtained in connection with sensitization to the hapten diphenylcyclopropenone (DPC). The source is a man between 18 and 29 years old with alopecia areata. Some clones in this sample may be carry-over from other donors' samples. CDR3 amino acids: CASSLSSGATDTQYF. CDR3 coding DNA: TGTGCCAGCAGCTTATCTAGCGGGGCTACAGATACGCAGTATTTT.